The present T cell receptor (beta chain) was sequenced within a study of OX40 agonist ivuxolimab in advanced cancers. Across the whole study: Ivuxolimab doses were 0.01, 0.1, 0.3, 1.5, 3 or 10 mg/kg every 2 weeks. The study, taken as a whole, reports: CD8+ T cells showed, on average, more clonal expansion than CD4+ cells.

In regard to this clone: The antigen is unknown.

V shed 5 bases and J 5 bases; nucleotides not matched to a gene: 4. Germline CDR1 and CDR2: SNHLY and FYNNEI. The CDR3 is 13 amino acids. Data came from immunoSEQ multiplex PCR; TCRdb stores just in-frame clones and leaves some out. The sample holds 60,000 to 80,000 clones, roughly 80% seen once. This TCR was recovered from an adult with an advanced solid tumor such as melanoma, head and neck, liver or kidney cancer. Sequencing was performed on CD4+ or CD8+ T cells sorted from blood, taken in a trial of the OX40 agonist ivuxolimab. V gene TRBV2 combines with J gene TRBJ1-2, with 8 nucleotides matching TRBD1. The CDR3 reads CASSQGAGYGYTF. CDR3 in DNA: TGTGCCAGCAGTCAGGGGGCGGGATATGGCTACACCTTC.